This T cell receptor (beta chain) emerged from a study of lymphopenia after photon versus proton radiotherapy. Repertoires were generated with immunoSEQ multiplex PCR, while TCRdb's copy carries only in-frame clones and drops some. The sample includes 30,000 to 40,000 clones, about 94% of them seen just once. V lost 4 bases, J lost 3 bases, and 8 bases stayed unmatched. CDR3 size: 15 residues. Germline CDR1 is SGDLS and CDR2 is YYNGEE. Study observations and caveats: Under photons, naive T cells and diversity fell while effector/memory populations rose. In patients who died, overall survival fell as post-nadir TCR diversity dropped more. Post-nadir diversity loss with photons came from oligoclonal expansion, particularly CD8+ Temra cells.

In regard to this clone: The target antigen is unknown.

The sample here was peripheral blood, taken from a patient treated with photon-based radiotherapy. The sequence was obtained from a man in his fifties or sixties with cholangiocarcinoma. V and J are TRBV9 and TRBJ2-7, with 9 bases lining up with TRBD1. The CDR3 spells CASSPTGGALYEQYF. The CDR3 DNA follows: TGTGCCAGCAGCCCCACAGGGGGCGCTCTCTACGAGCAGTACTTC.